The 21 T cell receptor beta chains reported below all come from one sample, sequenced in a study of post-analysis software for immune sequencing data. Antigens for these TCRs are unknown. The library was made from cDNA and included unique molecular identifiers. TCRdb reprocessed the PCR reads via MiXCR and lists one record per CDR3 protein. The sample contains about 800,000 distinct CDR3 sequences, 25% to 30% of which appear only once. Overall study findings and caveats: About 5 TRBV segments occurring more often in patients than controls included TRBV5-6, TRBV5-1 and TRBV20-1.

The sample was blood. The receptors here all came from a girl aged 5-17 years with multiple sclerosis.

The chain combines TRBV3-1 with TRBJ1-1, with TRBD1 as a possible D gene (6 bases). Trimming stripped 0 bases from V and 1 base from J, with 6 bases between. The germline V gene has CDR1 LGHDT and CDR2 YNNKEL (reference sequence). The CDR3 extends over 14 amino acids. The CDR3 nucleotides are TGTGCCAGCAGCCAAGAGGACAGGAACACTGAAGCTTTCTTT. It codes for CASSQEDRNTEAFF.

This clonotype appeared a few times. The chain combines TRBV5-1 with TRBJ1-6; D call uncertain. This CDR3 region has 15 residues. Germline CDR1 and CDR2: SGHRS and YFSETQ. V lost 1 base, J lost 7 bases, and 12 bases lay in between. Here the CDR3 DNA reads TGCGCCAGCAGCTTGAGACAAGATCCCAATTCACCCCTCCACTTT. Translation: CASSLRQDPNSPLHF.

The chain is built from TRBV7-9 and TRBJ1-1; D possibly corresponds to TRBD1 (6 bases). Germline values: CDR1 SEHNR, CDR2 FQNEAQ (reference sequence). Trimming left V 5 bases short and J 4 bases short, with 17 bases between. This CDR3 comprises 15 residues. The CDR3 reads CASSLLIRGFTEAFF. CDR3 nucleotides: TGTGCCAGCAGCCTATTAATCAGGGGATTCACTGAAGCTTTCTTT.

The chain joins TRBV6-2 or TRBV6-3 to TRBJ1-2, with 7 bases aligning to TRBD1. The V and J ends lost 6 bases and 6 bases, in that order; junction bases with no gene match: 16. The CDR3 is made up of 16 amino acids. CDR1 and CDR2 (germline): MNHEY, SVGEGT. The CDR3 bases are TGTGCCAGCAGGAACAACCTACCGGGACAGCCTCATGGCTACACCTTC. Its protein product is CASRNNLPGQPHGYTF.

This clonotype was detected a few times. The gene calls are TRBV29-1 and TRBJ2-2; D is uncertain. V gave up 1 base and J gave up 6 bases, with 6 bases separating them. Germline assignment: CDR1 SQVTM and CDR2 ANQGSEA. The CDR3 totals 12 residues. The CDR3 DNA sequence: TGCAGCGTTGAAGTCTCGCCCGGGGAGCTGTTTTTT. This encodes CSVEVSPGELFF.

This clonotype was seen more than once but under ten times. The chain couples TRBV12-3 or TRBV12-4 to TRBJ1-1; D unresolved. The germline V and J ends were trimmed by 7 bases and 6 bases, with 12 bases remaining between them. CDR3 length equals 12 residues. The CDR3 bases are TGTGCCAGCACCAAACCCGGGGCTGAAGCTTTCTTT. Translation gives CASTKPGAEAFF.

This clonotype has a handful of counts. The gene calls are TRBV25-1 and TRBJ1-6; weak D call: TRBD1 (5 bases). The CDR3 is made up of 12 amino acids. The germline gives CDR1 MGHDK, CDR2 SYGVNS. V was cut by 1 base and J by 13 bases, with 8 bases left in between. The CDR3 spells CASSEWGRPLHF. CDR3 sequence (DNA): TGTGCCAGCAGTGAATGGGGCCGGCCCCTCCACTTT.

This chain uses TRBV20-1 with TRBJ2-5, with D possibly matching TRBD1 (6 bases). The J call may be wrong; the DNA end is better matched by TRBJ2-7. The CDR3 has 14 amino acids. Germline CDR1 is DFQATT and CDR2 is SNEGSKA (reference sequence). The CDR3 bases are TGCAGTGCACAGAGGGGGATTGGGCCCTACGAGCAGTACTTC. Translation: CSAQRGIGPYEQYF.

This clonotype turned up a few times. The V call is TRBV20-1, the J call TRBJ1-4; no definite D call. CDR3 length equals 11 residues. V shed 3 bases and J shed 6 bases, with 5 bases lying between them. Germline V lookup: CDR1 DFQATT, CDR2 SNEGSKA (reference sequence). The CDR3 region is CSARVDEKLFF. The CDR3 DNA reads TGCAGTGCTAGGGTGGATGAAAAACTGTTTTTT.

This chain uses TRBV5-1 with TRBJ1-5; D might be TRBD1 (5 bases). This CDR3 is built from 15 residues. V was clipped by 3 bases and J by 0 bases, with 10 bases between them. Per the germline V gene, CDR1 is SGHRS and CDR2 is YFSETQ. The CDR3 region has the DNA TGCGCCAGCAGCTGGGGCCCGGATAGCAATCAGCCCCAGCATTTT. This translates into CASSWGPDSNQPQHF. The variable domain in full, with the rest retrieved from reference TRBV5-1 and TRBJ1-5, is KAGVTQTPRYLIKTRGQQVTLSCSPISGHRSVSWYQQTPGQGLQFLFEYFSETQRNKGNFPGRFSGRQFSNSRSEMNVSTLELGDSALYLCASSWGPDSNQPQHFGDGTRLSIL.

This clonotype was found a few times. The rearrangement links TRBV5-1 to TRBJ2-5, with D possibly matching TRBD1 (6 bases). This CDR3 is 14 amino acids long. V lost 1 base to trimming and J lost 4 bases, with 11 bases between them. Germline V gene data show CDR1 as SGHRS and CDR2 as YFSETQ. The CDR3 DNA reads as TGCGCCAGCAGCTTGCAGGCCAGGGGAGAGACCCAGTACTTC. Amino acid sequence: CASSLQARGETQYF.

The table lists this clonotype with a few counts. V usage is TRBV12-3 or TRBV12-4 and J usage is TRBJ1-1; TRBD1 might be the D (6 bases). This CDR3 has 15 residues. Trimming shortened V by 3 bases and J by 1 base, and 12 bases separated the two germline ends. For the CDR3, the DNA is TGTGCCAGCAGTTTGGCCCCAGGGGCGAACACTGAAGCTTTCTTT. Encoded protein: CASSLAPGANTEAFF.

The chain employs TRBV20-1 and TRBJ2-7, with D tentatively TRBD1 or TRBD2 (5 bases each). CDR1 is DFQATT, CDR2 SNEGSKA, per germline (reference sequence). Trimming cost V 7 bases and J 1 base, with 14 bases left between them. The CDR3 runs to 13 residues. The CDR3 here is CSVEGRPSYEQYF. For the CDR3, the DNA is TGCAGTGTCGAGGGGCGCCCTTCCTACGAGCAGTACTTC.

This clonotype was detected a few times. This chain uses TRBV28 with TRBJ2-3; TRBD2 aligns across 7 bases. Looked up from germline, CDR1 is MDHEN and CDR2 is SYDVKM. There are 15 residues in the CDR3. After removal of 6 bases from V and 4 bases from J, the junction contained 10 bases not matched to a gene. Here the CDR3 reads CASRPRAGISDTQYF. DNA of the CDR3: TGTGCCAGCAGACCCAGAGCGGGAATCTCAGATACGCAGTATTTT.

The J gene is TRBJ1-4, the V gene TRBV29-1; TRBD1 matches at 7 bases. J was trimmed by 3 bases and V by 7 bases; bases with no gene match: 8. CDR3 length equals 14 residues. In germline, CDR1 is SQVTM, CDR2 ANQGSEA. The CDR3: CSGRTGAANEKLFF. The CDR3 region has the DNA TGCAGCGGGAGAACAGGGGCGGCTAATGAAAAACTGTTTTTT.

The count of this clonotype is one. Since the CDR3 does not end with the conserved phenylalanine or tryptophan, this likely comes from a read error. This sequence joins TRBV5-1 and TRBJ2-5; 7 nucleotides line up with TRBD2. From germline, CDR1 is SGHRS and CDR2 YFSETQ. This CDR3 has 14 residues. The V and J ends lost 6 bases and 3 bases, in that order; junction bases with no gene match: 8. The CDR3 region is CASMPGGGEETQYC. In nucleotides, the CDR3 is TGCGCCAGCATGCCGGGGGGTGGTGAAGAGACCCAGTACTGC.

This chain's CDR3 is CASSPRTGWNQDTQYF. CDR3 bases: TGTGCCAGCAGCCCCCGGACAGGGTGGAACCAGGATACGCAGTATTTT. This sequence joins TRBV7-2 and TRBJ2-3, with 8 bases identical to TRBD1. Germline V gene data show CDR1 as SGHTA and CDR2 as FQGNSA. This CDR3 region has 16 residues. V was pared by 5 bases and J by 6 bases, with 13 bases of the junction left unmatched.

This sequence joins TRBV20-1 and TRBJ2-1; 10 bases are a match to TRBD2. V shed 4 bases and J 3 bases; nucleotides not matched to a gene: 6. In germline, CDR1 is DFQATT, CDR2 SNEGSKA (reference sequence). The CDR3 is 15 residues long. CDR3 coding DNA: TGCAGTGCTAACAATCTAGCGGGGGACTACAATGAGCAGTTCTTC. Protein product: CSANNLAGDYNEQFF.

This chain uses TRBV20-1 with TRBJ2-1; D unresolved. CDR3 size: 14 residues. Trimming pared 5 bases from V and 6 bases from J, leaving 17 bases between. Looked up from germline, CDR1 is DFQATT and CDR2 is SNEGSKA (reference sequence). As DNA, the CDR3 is TGCAGTGCTCATAGGACCTCCTGGGGCAATGAGCAGTTCTTC. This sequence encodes CSAHRTSWGNEQFF.

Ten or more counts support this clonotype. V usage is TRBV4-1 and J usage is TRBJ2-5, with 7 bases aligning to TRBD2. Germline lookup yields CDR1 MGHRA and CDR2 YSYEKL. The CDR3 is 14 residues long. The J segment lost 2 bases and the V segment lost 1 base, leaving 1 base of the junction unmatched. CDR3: CASSQGRGQETQYF. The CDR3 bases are TGCGCCAGCAGCCAAGGGCGGGGGCAAGAGACCCAGTACTTC.

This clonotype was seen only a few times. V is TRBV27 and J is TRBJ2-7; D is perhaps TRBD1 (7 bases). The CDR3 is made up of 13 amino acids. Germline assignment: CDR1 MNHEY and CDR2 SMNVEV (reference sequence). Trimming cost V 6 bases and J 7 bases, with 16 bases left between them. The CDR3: CASRPQGGWEQYF. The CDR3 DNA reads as TGTGCCAGCAGACCTCAGGGGGGATGGGAGCAGTACTTC.